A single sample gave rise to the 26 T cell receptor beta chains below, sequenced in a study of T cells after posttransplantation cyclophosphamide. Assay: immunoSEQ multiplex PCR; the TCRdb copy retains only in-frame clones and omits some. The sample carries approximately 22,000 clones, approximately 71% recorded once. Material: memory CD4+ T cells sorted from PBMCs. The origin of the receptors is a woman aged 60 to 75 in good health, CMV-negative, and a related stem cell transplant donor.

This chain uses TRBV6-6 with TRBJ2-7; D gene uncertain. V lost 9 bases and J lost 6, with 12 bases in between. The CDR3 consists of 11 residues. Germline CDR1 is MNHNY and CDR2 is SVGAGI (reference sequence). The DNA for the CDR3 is TGTGCCAGTACTATGGCGGCCGAGCAGTACTTC. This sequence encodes CASTMAAEQYF.

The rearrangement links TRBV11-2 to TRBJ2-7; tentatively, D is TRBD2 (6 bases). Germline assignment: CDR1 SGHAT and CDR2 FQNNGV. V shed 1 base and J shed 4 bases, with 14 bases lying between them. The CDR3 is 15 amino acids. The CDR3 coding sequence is TGTGCCAGCAGCTTAGGGGGGATCCGGGGGTACGAGCAGTACTTC. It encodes CASSLGGIRGYEQYF.

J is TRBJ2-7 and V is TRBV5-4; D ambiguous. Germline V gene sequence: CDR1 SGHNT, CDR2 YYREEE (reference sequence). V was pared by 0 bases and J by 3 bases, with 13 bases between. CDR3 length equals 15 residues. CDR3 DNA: TGTGCCAGCAGCTTGGACGCAGGAAGAGACTACGAGCAGTACTTC. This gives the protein CASSLDAGRDYEQYF. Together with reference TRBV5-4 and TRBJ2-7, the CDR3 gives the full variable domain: ETGVTQSPTHLIKTRGQQVTLRCSSQSGHNTVSWYQQALGQGPQFIFQYYREEENGRGNFPPRFSGLQFPNYSSELNVNALELDDSALYLCASSLDAGRDYEQYFGPGTRLTVT.

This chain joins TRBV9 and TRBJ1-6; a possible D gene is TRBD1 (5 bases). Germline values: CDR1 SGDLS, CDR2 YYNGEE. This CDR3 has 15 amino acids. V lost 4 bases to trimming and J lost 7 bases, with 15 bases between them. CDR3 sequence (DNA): TGTGCCAGCAGCTTTGGGGGGGTACCCAATTCACCCCTCCACTTT. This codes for CASSFGGVPNSPLHF.

CDR3 nucleotide sequence: TGTGCCAGCAGTGAAAAGGGCGGGGCGATTGGTGAGCAGTTCTTC. Translated, it gives CASSEKGGAIGEQFF. The chain uses TRBV2 and TRBJ2-1; tentative D call: TRBD2 (6 bases). The germline CDR1 and CDR2 sequences are SNHLY and FYNNEI. The V and J ends lost 2 bases and 9 bases respectively, with 17 bases between them. The CDR3 totals 15 residues. The full variable domain, its missing parts supplied by reference TRBV2 and TRBJ2-1, is EPEVTQTPSHQVTQMGQEVILRCVPISNHLYFYWYRQILGQKVEFLVSFYNNEISEKSEIFDDQFSVERPDGSNFTLKIRSTKLEDSAMYFCASSEKGGAIGEQFFGPGTRLTVL.

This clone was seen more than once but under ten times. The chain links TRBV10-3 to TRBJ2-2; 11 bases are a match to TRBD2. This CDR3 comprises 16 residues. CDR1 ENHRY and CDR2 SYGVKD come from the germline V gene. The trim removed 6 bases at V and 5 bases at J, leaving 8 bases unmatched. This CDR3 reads CAISGSGGAWTGELFF. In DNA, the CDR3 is TGTGCCATCAGCGGTAGCGGGGGGGCGTGGACCGGGGAGCTGTTTTTT.

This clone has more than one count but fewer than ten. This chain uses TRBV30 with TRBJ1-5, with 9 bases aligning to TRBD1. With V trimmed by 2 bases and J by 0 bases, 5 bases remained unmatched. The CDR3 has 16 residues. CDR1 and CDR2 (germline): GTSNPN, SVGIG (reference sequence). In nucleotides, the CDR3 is TGTGCCTGGAGTTTCGGACAGGGGATTAGCAATCAGCCCCAGCATTTT. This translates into CAWSFGQGISNQPQHF.

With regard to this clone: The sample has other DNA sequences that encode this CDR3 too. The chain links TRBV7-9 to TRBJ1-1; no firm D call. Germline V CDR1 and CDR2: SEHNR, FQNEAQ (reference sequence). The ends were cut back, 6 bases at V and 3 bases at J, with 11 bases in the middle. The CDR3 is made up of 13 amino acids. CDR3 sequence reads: CASSLSADTEAFF. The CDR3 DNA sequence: TGTGCCAGCAGTCTGTCTGCAGACACTGAAGCTTTCTTT.

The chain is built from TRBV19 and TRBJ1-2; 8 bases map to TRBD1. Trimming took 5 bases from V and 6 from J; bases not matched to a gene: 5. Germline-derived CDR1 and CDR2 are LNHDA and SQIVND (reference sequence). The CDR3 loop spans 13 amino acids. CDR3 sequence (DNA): TGTGCCAGTAGTTCGTTACAGGGGGATGGCTACACCTTC. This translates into CASSSLQGDGYTF. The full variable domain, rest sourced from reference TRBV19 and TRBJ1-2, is DGGITQSPKYLFRKEGQNVTLSCEQNLNHDAMYWYRQDPGQGLRLIYYSQIVNDFQKGDIAEGYSVSREKKESFPLTVTSAQKNPTAFYLCASSSLQGDGYTFGSGTRLTVV.

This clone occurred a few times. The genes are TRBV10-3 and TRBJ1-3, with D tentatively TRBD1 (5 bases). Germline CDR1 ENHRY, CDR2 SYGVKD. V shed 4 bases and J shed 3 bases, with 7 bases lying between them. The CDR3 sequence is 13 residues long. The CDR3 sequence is CAISADNGNTIYF. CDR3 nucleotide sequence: TGTGCCATCAGTGCGGACAATGGAAACACCATATATTTT.

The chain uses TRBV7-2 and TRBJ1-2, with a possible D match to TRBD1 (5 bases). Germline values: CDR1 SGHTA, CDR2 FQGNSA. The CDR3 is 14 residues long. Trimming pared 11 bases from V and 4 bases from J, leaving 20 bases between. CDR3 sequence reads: CAGTPGRKSYGYTF. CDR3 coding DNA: TGTGCCGGCACCCCAGGGCGCAAGTCCTATGGCTACACCTTC.

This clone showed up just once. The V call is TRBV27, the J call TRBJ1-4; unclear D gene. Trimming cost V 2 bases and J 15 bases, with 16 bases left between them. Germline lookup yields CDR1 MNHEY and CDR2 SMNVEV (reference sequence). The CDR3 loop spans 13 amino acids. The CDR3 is CASSLKLLERVFF. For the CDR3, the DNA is TGTGCCAGCAGTTTAAAGTTACTCGAACGGGTGTTTTTT.

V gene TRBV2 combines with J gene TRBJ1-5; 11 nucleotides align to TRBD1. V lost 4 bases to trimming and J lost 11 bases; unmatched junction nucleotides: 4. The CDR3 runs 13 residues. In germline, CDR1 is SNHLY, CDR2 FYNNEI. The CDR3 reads CASSADRGLAQHF. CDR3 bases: TGTGCCAGCAGTGCGGACAGGGGGCTCGCCCAGCATTTT.

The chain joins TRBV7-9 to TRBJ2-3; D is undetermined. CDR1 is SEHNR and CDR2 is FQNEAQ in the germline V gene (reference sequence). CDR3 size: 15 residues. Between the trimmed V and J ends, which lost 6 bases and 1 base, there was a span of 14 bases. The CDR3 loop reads CASSPFGVGTDTQYF. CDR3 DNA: TGTGCCAGCAGTCCGTTTGGTGTAGGCACAGATACGCAGTATTTT.

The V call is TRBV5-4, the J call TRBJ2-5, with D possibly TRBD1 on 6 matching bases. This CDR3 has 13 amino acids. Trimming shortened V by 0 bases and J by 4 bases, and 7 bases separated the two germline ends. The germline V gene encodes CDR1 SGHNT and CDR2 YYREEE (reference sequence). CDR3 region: CASSLDRVETQYF. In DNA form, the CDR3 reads TGTGCCAGCAGCTTGGACAGGGTAGAGACCCAGTACTTC.

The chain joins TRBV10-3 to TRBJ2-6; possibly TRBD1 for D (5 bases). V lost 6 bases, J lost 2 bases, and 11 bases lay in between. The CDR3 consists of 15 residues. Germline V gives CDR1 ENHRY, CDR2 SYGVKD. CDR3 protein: CAISLGQPGANVLTF. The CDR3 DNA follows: TGTGCCATCAGCCTCGGACAACCTGGGGCCAACGTCCTGACTTTC.

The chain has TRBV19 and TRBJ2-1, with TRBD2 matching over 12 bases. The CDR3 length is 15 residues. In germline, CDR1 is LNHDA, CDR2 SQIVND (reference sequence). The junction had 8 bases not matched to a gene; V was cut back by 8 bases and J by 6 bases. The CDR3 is CASGHLAGGSNEQFF. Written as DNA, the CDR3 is TGTGCCAGTGGACATCTAGCGGGGGGGTCCAATGAGCAGTTCTTC.

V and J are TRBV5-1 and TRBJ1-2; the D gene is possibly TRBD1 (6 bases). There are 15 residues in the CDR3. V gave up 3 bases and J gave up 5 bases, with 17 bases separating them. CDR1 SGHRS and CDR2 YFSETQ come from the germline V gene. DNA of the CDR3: TGCGCCAGCAGCTCCACAGGGCCCTCGGGGTATGGCTACACCTTC. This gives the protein CASSSTGPSGYGYTF.

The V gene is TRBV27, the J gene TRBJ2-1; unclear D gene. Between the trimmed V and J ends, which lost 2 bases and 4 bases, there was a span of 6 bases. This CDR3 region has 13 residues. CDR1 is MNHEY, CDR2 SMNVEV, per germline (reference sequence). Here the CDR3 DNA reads TGTGCCAGCAGTTTAAAGCGATACAATGAGCAGTTCTTC. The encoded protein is CASSLKRYNEQFF.

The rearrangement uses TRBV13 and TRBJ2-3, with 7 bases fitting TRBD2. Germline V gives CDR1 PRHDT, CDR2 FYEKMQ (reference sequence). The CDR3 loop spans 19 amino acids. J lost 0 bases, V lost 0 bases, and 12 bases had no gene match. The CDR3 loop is CASSLGASGPSLSTDTQYF. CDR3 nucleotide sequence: TGTGCCAGCAGCTTAGGGGCTAGCGGCCCTTCTCTGAGCACAGATACGCAGTATTTT.

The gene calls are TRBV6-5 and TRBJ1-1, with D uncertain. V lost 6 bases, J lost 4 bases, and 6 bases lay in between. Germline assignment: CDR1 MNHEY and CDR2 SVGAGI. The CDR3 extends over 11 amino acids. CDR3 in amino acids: CASSRFTEAFF. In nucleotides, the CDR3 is TGTGCCAGCAGCAGGTTCACTGAAGCTTTCTTT.

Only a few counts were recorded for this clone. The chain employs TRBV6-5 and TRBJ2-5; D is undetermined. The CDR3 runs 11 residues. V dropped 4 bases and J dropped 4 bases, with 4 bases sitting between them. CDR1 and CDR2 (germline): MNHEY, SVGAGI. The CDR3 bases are TGTGCCAGCAGTTCCGGAGAGACCCAGTACTTC. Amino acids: CASSSGETQYF.

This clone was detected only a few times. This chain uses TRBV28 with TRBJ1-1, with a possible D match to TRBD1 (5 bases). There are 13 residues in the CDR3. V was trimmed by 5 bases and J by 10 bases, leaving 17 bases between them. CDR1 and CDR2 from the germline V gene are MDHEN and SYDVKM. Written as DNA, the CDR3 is TGTGCCAGCAGTGAAACAGGTTTCTGGGGAGCTTTCTTT. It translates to CASSETGFWGAFF.

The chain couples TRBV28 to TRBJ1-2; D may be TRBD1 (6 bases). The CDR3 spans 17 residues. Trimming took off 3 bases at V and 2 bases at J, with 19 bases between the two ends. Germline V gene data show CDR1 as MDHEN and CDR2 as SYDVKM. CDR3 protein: CASSFTQGRARNYGYTF. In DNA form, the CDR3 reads TGTGCCAGCAGTTTCACGCAGGGGAGGGCGCGGAACTATGGCTACACCTTC.

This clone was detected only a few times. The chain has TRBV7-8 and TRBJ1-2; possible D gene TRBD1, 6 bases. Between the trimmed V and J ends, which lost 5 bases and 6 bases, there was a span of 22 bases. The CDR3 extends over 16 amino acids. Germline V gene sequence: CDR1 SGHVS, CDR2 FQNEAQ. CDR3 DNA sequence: TGTGCCAGCAGCATCGGGACACCGCCCGTCAGCGATGGCTACACCTTC. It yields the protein CASSIGTPPVSDGYTF. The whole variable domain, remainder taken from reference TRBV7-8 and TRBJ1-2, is GAGVSQSPRYKVAKRGQDVALRCDPISGHVSLFWYQQALGQGPEFLTYFQNEAQLDKSGLPSDRFFAERPEGSVSTLKIQRTQQEDSAVYLCASSIGTPPVSDGYTFGSGTRLTVV.

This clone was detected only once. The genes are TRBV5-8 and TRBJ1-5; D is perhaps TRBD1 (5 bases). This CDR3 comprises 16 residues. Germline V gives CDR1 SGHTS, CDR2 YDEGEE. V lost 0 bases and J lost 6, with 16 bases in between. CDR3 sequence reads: CASSLGARVNSQPQHF. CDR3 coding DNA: TGTGCCAGCAGCTTGGGAGCCAGGGTTAATAGTCAGCCCCAGCATTTT.